This TCR beta chain was observed in a study of T cell responses to AZD1222 COVID-19 vaccine. Study-wide results and caveats: Two AZD1222 administrations were followed by greater Spike-specific TCR breadth and depth. Only a handful of AZD1222 recipients were seropositive at baseline.

Sequenced by immunoSEQ multiplex PCR; TCRdb stores in-frame clones only, minus some. The table lists about 220,000 clones, 90% to 95% of them singletons. This CDR3 is built from 15 residues. V was cut by 3 bases and J by 6 bases, with 13 bases left in between. CDR1 is SGHNT, CDR2 YYREEE, per germline (reference sequence). With respect to this clone: The antigen remains unidentified.

The source is an adult in good health. Source: peripheral blood, taken on day 0 of MenACWY control vaccination. The gene calls are TRBV5-4 and TRBJ1-6, with D maybe TRBD1 (6 bases). The CDR3 DNA reads TGTGCCAGCAGCTGGGGGGCAACAGTTAATTCACCCCTCCACTTT. Translation gives CASSWGATVNSPLHF.